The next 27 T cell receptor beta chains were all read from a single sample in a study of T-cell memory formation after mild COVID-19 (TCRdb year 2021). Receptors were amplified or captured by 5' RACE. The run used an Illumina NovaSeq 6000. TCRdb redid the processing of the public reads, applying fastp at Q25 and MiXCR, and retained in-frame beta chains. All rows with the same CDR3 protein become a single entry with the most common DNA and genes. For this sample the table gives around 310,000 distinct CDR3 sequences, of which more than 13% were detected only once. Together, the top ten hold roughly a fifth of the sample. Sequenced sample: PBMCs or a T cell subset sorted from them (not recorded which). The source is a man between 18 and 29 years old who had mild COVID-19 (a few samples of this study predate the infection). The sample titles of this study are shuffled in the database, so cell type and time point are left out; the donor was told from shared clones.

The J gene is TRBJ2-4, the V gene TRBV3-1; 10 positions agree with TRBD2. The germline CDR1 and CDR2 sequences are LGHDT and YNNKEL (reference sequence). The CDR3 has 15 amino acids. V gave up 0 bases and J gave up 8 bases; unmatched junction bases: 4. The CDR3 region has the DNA TGTGCCAGCAGCCAAGATCTAGGACTAGCGGACATTCAGTACTTC. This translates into CASSQDLGLADIQYF.

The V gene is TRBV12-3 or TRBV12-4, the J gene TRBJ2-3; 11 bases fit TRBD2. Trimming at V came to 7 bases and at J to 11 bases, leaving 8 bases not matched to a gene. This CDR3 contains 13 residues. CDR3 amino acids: CASKTSGVVGQYF. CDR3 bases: TGTGCCAGCAAGACTAGCGGGGTCGTGGGGCAGTATTTT.

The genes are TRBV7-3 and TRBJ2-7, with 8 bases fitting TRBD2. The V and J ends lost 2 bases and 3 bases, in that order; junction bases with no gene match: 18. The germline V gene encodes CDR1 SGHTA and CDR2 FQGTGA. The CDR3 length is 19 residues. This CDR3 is CASSLSPEQRGTAFYEQYV. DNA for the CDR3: TGTGCCAGCAGCTTATCCCCCGAACAGCGGGGGACGGCCTTCTACGAGCAGTACGTC.

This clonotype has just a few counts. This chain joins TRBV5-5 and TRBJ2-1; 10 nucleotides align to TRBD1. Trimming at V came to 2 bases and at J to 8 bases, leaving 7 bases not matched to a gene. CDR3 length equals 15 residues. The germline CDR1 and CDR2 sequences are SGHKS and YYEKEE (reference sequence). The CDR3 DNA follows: TGTGCCAGCAGCTTCAGTTGGGACAGGGGCGATGAGCAGTTCTTC. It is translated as CASSFSWDRGDEQFF.

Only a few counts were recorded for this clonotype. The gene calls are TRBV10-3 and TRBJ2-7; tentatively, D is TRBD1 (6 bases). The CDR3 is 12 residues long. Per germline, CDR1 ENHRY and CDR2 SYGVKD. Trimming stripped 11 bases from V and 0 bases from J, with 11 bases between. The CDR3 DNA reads TGTGCCTCACAGGGTCTCTCCTACGAGCAGTACTTC. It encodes CASQGLSYEQYF.

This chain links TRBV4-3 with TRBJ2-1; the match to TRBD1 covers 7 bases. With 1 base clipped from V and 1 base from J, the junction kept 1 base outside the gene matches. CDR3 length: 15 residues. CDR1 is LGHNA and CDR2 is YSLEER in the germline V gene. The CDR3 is CASSQGDSSYNEQFF. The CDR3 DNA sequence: TGCGCCAGCAGCCAAGGGGACAGTTCCTACAATGAGCAGTTCTTC.

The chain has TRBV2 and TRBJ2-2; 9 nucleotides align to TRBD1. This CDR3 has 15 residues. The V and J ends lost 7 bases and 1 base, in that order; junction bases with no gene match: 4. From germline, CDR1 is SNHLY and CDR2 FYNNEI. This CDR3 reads CASTLGQGNTGELFF. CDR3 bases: TGTGCCAGCACCCTGGGACAGGGGAACACCGGGGAGCTGTTTTTT.

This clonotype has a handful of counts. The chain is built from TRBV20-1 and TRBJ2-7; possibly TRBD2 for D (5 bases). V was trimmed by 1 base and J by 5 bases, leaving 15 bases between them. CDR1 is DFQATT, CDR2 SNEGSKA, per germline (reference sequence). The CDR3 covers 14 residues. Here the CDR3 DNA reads TGCAGTGCTAGAGTTGGACTGGGGTCGGACGAGCAGTACTTC. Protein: CSARVGLGSDEQYF.

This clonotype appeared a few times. The CDR3: CASSWTGGDTQYF. The CDR3 nucleotides are TGCGCCAGCAGCTGGACAGGGGGCGATACGCAGTATTTT. The V and J genes are TRBV5-1 and TRBJ2-3, with 11 positions matching TRBD1. The CDR3 runs 13 residues. V was pared by 3 bases and J by 6 bases, with 0 bases of the junction left unmatched. In germline, CDR1 is SGHRS, CDR2 YFSETQ.

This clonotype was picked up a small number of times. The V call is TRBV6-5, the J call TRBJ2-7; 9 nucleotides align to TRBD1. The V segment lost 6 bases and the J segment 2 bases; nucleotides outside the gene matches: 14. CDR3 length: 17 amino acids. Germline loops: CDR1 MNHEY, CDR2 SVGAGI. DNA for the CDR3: TGTGCCAGCAGGCTGACAGGGGGTTATTTCCTTCCCTACGAGCAGTACGTC. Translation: CASRLTGGYFLPYEQYV.

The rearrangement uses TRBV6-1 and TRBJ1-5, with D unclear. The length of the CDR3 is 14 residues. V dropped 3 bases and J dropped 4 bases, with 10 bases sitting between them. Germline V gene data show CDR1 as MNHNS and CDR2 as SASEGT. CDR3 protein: CASSEQQQNQPQHF. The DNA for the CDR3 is TGTGCCAGCAGTGAGCAACAACAGAATCAGCCCCAGCATTTT.

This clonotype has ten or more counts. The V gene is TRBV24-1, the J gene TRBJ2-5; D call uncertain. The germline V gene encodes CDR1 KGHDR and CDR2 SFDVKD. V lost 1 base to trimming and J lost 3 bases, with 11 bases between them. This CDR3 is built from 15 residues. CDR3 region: CATSDLQGAEETQYF. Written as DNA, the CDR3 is TGTGCCACCAGTGATTTACAAGGTGCCGAAGAGACCCAGTACTTC.

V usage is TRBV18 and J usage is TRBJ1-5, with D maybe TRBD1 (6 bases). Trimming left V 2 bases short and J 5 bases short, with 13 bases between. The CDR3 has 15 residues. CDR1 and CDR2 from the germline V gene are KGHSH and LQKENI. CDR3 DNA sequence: TGTGCCAGCTCACCATCTTCGGGGGCTGATCAGCCCCAGCATTTT. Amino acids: CASSPSSGADQPQHF.

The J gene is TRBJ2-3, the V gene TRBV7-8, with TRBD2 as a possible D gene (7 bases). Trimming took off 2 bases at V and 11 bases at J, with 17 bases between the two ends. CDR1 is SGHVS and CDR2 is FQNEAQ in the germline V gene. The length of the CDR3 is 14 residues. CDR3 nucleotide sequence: TGTGCCAGCAGCTTAAAACGGCGGGGAGGGGGGCAGTATTTT. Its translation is CASSLKRRGGGQYF.

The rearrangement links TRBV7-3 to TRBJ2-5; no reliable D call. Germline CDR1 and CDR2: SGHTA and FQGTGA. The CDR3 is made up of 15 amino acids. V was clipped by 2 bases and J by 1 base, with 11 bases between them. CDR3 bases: TGTGCCAGCAGCTTACATCCTGGCCCCCAAGAGACCCAGTACTTC. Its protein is CASSLHPGPQETQYF.

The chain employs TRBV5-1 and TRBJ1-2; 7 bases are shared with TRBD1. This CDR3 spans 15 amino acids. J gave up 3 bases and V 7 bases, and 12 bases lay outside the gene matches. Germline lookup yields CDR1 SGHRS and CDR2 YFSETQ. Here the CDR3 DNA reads TGCGCCAGCCGACCTAACCCCGACAGGGACTATGGCTACACCTTC. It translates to CASRPNPDRDYGYTF.

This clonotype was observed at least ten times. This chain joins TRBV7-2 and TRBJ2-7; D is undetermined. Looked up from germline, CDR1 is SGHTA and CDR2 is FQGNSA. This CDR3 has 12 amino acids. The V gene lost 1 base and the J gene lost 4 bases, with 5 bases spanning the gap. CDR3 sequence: CASSLVAYEQYF. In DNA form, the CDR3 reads TGTGCCAGCAGCTTAGTTGCGTACGAGCAGTACTTC.

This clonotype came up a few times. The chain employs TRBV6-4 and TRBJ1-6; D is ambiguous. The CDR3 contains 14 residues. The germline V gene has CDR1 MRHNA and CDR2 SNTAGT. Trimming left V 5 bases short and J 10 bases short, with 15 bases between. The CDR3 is CASSPGGVVSPLHF. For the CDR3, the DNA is TGTGCCAGCAGTCCCGGCGGCGTGGTGTCACCCCTCCACTTT.

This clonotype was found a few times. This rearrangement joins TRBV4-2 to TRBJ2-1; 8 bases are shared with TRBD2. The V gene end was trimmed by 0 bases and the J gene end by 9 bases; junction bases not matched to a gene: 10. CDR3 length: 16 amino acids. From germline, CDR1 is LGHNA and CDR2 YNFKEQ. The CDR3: CASSQDIGGGQLEQFF. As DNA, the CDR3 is TGTGCCAGCAGCCAAGATATCGGGGGGGGGCAACTTGAGCAGTTCTTC.

The CDR3 loop reads CATIGPAEDTQYF. The CDR3 nucleotides read TGTGCCACCATCGGCCCTGCGGAAGATACGCAGTATTTT. This sequence joins TRBV6-5 and TRBJ2-3; no firm D call. V lost 10 bases and J 5 bases, leaving 16 bases between the germline ends. Per germline, CDR1 MNHEY and CDR2 SVGAGI. This CDR3 region has 13 residues.

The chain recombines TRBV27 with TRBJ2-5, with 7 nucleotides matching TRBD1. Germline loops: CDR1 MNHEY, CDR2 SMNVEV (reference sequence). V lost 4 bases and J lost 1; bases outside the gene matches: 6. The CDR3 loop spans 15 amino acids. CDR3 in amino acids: CASSSTGLTQETQYF. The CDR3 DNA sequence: TGTGCCAGCAGTTCGACAGGGCTGACCCAAGAGACCCAGTACTTC.

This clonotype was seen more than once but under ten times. The CDR3: CASSPTGGPASPLHF. CDR3 bases: TGTGCCAGCAGCCCAACCGGGGGGCCGGCTTCACCCCTCCACTTT. The rearrangement links TRBV6-5 to TRBJ1-6; maybe TRBD1 (6 bases). The V gene's germline CDR1 is MNHEY and CDR2 SVGAGI. V lost 6 bases and J lost 9, with 18 bases in between. CDR3 length: 15 amino acids.

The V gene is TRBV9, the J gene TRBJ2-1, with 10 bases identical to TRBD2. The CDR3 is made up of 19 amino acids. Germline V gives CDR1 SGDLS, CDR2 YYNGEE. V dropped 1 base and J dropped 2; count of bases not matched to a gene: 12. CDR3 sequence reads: CASSVRASGGDHPYNEQFF. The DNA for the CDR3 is TGTGCCAGCAGCGTAAGGGCCAGCGGGGGGGATCACCCCTACAATGAGCAGTTCTTC.

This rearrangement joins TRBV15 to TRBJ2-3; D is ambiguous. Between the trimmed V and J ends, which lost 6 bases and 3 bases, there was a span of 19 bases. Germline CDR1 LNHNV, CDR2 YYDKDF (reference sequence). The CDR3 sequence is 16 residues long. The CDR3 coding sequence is TGTGCCACCAGTGGGGTGGTAACAGCAGTAACAGATACGCAGTATTTT. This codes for CATSGVVTAVTDTQYF.

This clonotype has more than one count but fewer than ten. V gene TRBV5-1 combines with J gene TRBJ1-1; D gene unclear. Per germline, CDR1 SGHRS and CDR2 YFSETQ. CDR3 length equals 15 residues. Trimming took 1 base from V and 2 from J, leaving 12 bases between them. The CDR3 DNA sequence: TGCGCCAGCAGCTTGCTAGGGCCACCCAACACTGAAGCTTTCTTT. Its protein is CASSLLGPPNTEAFF. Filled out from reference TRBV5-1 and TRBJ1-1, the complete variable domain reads KAGVTQTPRYLIKTRGQQVTLSCSPISGHRSVSWYQQTPGQGLQFLFEYFSETQRNKGNFPGRFSGRQFSNSRSEMNVSTLELGDSALYLCASSLLGPPNTEAFFGQGTRLTVV.

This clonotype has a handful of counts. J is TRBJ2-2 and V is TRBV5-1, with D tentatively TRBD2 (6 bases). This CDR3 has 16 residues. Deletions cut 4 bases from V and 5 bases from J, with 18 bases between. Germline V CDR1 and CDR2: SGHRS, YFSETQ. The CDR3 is CASSVLGGLITGELFF. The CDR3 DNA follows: TGCGCCAGCAGCGTGCTGGGGGGACTCATTACCGGGGAGCTGTTTTTT.

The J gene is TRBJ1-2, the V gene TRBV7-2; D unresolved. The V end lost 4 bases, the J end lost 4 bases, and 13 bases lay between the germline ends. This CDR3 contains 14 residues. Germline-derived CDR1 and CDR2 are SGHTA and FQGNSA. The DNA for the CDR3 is TGTGCCAGCAGCTCGTCAGCACTCGGCTATGGCTACACCTTC. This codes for CASSSSALGYGYTF.